This TCR beta chain was observed in a study of blood T cell repertoires in COVID-19. Study context: T cells, B-cell-depleted T cells, or PBMCs provided the cDNA or gDNA that served as material.

Those enrolled, adults aged about 18 to 95 years, came from about two dozen US areas. TCRdb's table, derived via immunoSEQ multiplex PCR, lists solely in-frame clones and lacks some. This table holds more than 200,000 clones, more than 85% found once. The material sequenced was PBMCs or T cells enriched from blood (not recorded which). The clonotype originates from a woman younger than 45 who had recovered from COVID-19.

The CDR3 DNA is TGTGCCAGCAGTGAAGCCACAGGGGTCTCTGGAAACACCATATATTTT. Its protein is CASSEATGVSGNTIYF. The V gene is TRBV2, the J gene TRBJ1-3, with 7 nucleotides matching TRBD1. The germline V gene has CDR1 SNHLY and CDR2 FYNNEI. V lost 0 bases and J lost 0; bases outside the gene matches: 2. This CDR3 comprises 16 residues.